This passage covers 7 T cell receptor beta chains from one sample sequenced in a study of shared clonotypes between healthy human individuals. Clones were read by immunoSEQ multiplex PCR, and TCRdb kept only the in-frame ones, dropping some. The data hold hundreds of thousands of clones, with over 65% observed a single time. Source material: memory CD4+ T cells sorted from blood. Subset noted: CD45RA-negative fraction. The receptor set was obtained from a woman younger than 45 in good health.

Concerning this clone itself: A much larger clone is a single base away; this may be a read error. The V and J genes are TRBV4-2 and TRBJ2-7; unclear D gene. This CDR3 has 12 amino acids. The germline V gene encodes CDR1 LGHNA and CDR2 YNFKEQ. V lost 4 bases to trimming and J lost 4 bases, with 8 bases between them. This chain's CDR3 is CASSRPGYEQYF. CDR3 nucleotides: TGTGCCAGCAGCCGACCGGGTTACGAGCAGTACTTC.

V gene TRBV27 combines with J gene TRBJ1-1, with 7 bases fitting TRBD1. With 7 bases clipped from V and 3 bases from J, the junction kept 8 bases outside the gene matches. CDR3 size: 14 residues. CDR1 and CDR2 (germline): MNHEY, SMNVEV (reference sequence). The CDR3 protein is CASTMTGWDTEAFF. In nucleotides, the CDR3 is TGTGCCAGCACTATGACAGGGTGGGACACTGAAGCTTTCTTT.

This clone was recorded once. The chain joins TRBV28 to TRBJ2-7; no reliable D call. V was pared by 3 bases and J by 2 bases, with 11 bases between. The V gene's germline CDR1 is MDHEN and CDR2 SYDVKM. CDR3 size: 14 residues. The CDR3 DNA follows: TGTGCCAGCAGTTTCATGTCAGGCGCCTACGAGCAGTACTTC. Its protein is CASSFMSGAYEQYF. The full variable domain, in which reference TRBV28 and TRBJ2-7 provide the parts outside the CDR3, is DVKVTQSSRYLVKRTGEKVFLECVQDMDHENMFWYRQDPGLGLRLIYFSYDVKMKEKGDIPEGYSVSREKKERFSLILESASTNQTSMYLCASSFMSGAYEQYFGPGTRLTVT.

The rearrangement links TRBV19 to TRBJ1-1, with TRBD1 as a possible D gene (5 bases). Germline V gene lookup returns CDR1 LNHDA and CDR2 SQIVND (reference sequence). This CDR3 is built from 13 residues. V lost 8 bases and J 5 bases, leaving 15 bases between the germline ends. The CDR3 sequence: CASRAGSVTEAFF. The DNA for the CDR3 is TGTGCCAGTCGTGCAGGGTCGGTTACTGAAGCTTTCTTT.

The chain is built from TRBV15 and TRBJ1-4, with D maybe TRBD1 (5 bases). This CDR3 is built from 14 residues. The V gene's germline CDR1 is LNHNV and CDR2 YYDKDF (reference sequence). Trimming removed 0 bases at V and 8 bases at J, with 10 bases between. CDR3 sequence: CATSRDVGAEKLFF. CDR3 bases: TGTGCCACCAGCAGAGATGTTGGGGCGGAAAAACTGTTTTTT.

The chain uses TRBV5-1 and TRBJ1-4; D is possibly TRBD1 (5 bases). Trimming pared 2 bases from V and 4 bases from J, leaving 12 bases between. The CDR3 consists of 15 residues. The germline CDR1 and CDR2 sequences are SGHRS and YFSETQ. CDR3 nucleotides: TGCGCCAGCAGCTTCGAAGGGACTGGTAATGAAAAACTGTTTTTT. This gives the protein CASSFEGTGNEKLFF.

V is TRBV27 and J is TRBJ2-5; 8 bases agree with TRBD1. This CDR3 has 13 residues. From germline, CDR1 is MNHEY and CDR2 SMNVEV (reference sequence). Germline trimming cut 6 bases from V and 5 bases from J; bases unmatched to any gene: 5. CDR3 in DNA: TGTGCCAGCAGGACGACAGGGGTCGAGACCCAGTACTTC. It is translated as CASRTTGVETQYF.